These 25 T cell receptor beta chains share one sample of origin, sequenced in a study of T cell responses to AZD1222 COVID-19 vaccine. Sequencing used immunoSEQ multiplex PCR; TCRdb keeps in-frame clones, though not all of them. The sample lists about 200,000 clones, about 92% occurring once. This specimen consisted of peripheral blood, obtained on day 0 of AZD1222 vaccination. Receptors originate from an adult in good health.

The chain couples TRBV29-1 to TRBJ1-2; 9 positions agree with TRBD1. Looked up from germline, CDR1 is SQVTM and CDR2 is ANQGSEA. After removal of 7 bases from V and 5 bases from J, the junction contained 11 bases not matched to a gene. This CDR3 spans 14 amino acids. CDR3 protein: CSARPGQGGYGYTF. The DNA of the CDR3 is TGCAGCGCGAGGCCGGGACAGGGTGGTTATGGCTACACCTTC.

This clone is a singleton in its sample. The chain joins TRBV21-1 to TRBJ2-6; the D call of TRBD2 is as the table states it, not checked on the DNA. TRBV21-1 is described as a pseudogene. The CDR3 loop spans 17 amino acids. The CDR3 sequence is CASSKGEELSGANVLTF. CDR3 DNA: TGTGCCAGCAGCAAAGGGGAGGAACTCTCTGGGGCCAACGTCCTGACTTTC.

The V call is TRBV2, the J call TRBJ2-2, with unresolved D. Germline values: CDR1 SNHLY, CDR2 FYNNEI. Trimming removed 4 bases from V and 0 bases from J, with 12 bases in between. This CDR3 is built from 16 residues. CDR3 protein: CASSAIRSANTGELFF. Written as DNA, the CDR3 is TGTGCCAGCAGTGCAATTCGGTCGGCGAACACCGGGGAGCTGTTTTTT.

The rearrangement joins TRBV7-2 to TRBJ2-5, with TRBD2 matching 12 bases. The CDR3 totals 15 residues. Germline lookup yields CDR1 SGHTA and CDR2 FQGNSA. Trimming cost V 3 bases and J 3 bases; bases outside gene matches: 2. CDR3 region: CASSLTSGGKETQYF. CDR3 coding DNA: TGTGCCAGCAGCTTGACTAGCGGGGGAAAAGAGACCCAGTACTTC.

In its sample, this clone was seen a few times. This chain joins TRBV27 and TRBJ2-4; D gene uncertain. Germline CDR1 is MNHEY and CDR2 is SMNVEV (reference sequence). Trimming left V 3 bases short and J 2 bases short, with 11 bases between. CDR3 length equals 15 residues. The CDR3 coding sequence is TGTGCCAGCAGTTTCGGGCTGGGAACCAAAAACATTCAGTACTTC. Amino acids: CASSFGLGTKNIQYF.

The sample holds one count of this clone. CDR3 sequence: CASSNLGQVRGTEAFF. The CDR3 region has the DNA TGTGCCAGTAGTAACCTTGGACAGGTTAGGGGCACTGAAGCTTTCTTT. The chain combines TRBV19 with TRBJ1-1; TRBD1 matches at 7 bases. The CDR3 has 16 amino acids. CDR1 and CDR2 from the germline V gene are LNHDA and SQIVND (reference sequence). The J segment lost 4 bases and the V segment lost 4 bases, leaving 12 bases of the junction unmatched. Based on the CDR3 plus reference TRBV19 and TRBJ1-1, the full variable domain is DGGITQSPKYLFRKEGQNVTLSCEQNLNHDAMYWYRQDPGQGLRLIYYSQIVNDFQKGDIAEGYSVSREKKESFPLTVTSAQKNPTAFYLCASSNLGQVRGTEAFFGQGTRLTVV.

The chain combines TRBV4-1 with TRBJ1-3; D ambiguous. CDR1 is MGHRA and CDR2 is YSYEKL in the germline V gene. The CDR3 consists of 12 residues. Trimming left V 2 bases short and J 4 bases short, with 3 bases between. CDR3: CASSQLGNTIYF. In DNA, the CDR3 is TGCGCCAGCAGCCAACTGGGAAACACCATATATTTT.

V is TRBV29-1 and J is TRBJ1-4; D is possibly TRBD1 (6 bases). Trimming removed 0 bases at V and 5 bases at J, with 10 bases between. Germline V lookup: CDR1 SQVTM, CDR2 ANQGSEA. The length of the CDR3 is 14 residues. The CDR3 spells CSVEEDRLNEKLFF. Here the CDR3 DNA reads TGCAGCGTTGAAGAGGACAGACTAAATGAAAAACTGTTTTTT.

V gene TRBV11-2 combines with J gene TRBJ1-3, with D tentatively TRBD1 (5 bases). V shed 3 bases and J shed 2 bases, with 8 bases lying between them. This CDR3 is 14 amino acids long. CDR1 is SGHAT, CDR2 FQNNGV, per germline. The CDR3, as DNA: TGTGCCAGCAGCTTGGGACCGACTGGAAACACCATATATTTT. Its protein is CASSLGPTGNTIYF. The variable domain in full, with the rest retrieved from reference TRBV11-2 and TRBJ1-3, is EAGVAQSPRYKIIEKRQSVAFWCNPISGHATLYWYQQILGQGPKLLIQFQNNGVVDDSQLPKDRFSAERLKGVDSTLKIQPAKLEDSAVYLCASSLGPTGNTIYFGEGSWLTVV.

CDR3 region: CASSRIEARVNEQYF. CDR3 nucleotide sequence: TGTGCCAGCAGCCGAATCGAGGCCCGGGTGAACGAGCAGTACTTC. V is TRBV7-6 and J is TRBJ2-7; D is undetermined. Trimming pared 5 bases from V and 5 bases from J, leaving 19 bases between. Germline V CDR1 and CDR2: SGHVS, FNYEAQ. The CDR3 runs to 15 residues. The full variable domain, with the rest looked up from reference TRBV7-6 and TRBJ2-7, is GAGVSQSPRYKVTKRGQDVALRCDPISGHVSLYWYRQALGQGPEFLTYFNYEAQQDKSGLPNDRFSAERPEGSISTLTIQRTEQRDSAMYRCASSRIEARVNEQYFGPGTRLTVT.

This clone came up once. The rearrangement links TRBV18 to TRBJ1-1; 9 positions agree with TRBD1. V lost 3 bases, J lost 1 base, and 3 bases stayed unmatched. The CDR3 has 15 residues. CDR1 KGHSH and CDR2 LQKENI come from the germline V gene. The CDR3 sequence is CASSPGQGGNTEAFF. CDR3 coding DNA: TGTGCCAGCTCACCGGGACAGGGAGGGAACACTGAAGCTTTCTTT.

The table lists this clone with a few counts. This rearrangement joins TRBV6-5 to TRBJ1-2; 8 positions match TRBD1. V was pared by 4 bases and J by 8 bases, with 12 bases of the junction left unmatched. CDR1 is MNHEY, CDR2 SVGAGI, per germline. The CDR3 sequence is 15 residues long. CDR3 sequence: CASSLQGQGVGGYTF. In DNA, the CDR3 is TGTGCCAGCAGTTTACAAGGACAGGGAGTAGGCGGCTACACCTTC.

This chain joins TRBV29-1 and TRBJ1-2; D remains ambiguous. The CDR3 totals 14 residues. CDR1 is SQVTM and CDR2 is ANQGSEA in the germline V gene. Trimming left V 0 bases short and J 0 bases short, with 8 bases between. The CDR3, as DNA: TGCAGCGTTGAAGATCTTCCACCTAACTATGGCTACACCTTC. Its protein product is CSVEDLPPNYGYTF.

The rearrangement links TRBV4-1 to TRBJ2-5, with D tentatively TRBD2 (5 bases). The CDR3 spans 14 residues. V dropped 0 bases and J dropped 5 bases, with 10 bases sitting between them. CDR1 and CDR2 from the germline V gene are MGHRA and YSYEKL. This CDR3 reads CASSQDEGYETQYF. CDR3 in DNA: TGCGCCAGCAGCCAAGATGAGGGTTATGAGACCCAGTACTTC.

V usage is TRBV28 and J usage is TRBJ2-6, with D possibly matching TRBD2 (6 bases). Germline lookup yields CDR1 MDHEN and CDR2 SYDVKM. Trimming shortened V by 7 bases and J by 1 base, and 17 bases separated the two germline ends. This CDR3 contains 17 residues. CDR3 sequence (DNA): TGTGCCAGCACCAGCCCGGAGGGGAGGTCTGGGGCCAACGTCCTGACTTTC. It is translated as CASTSPEGRSGANVLTF. The complete variable domain, with remaining parts taken from reference TRBV28 and TRBJ2-6, reads DVKVTQSSRYLVKRTGEKVFLECVQDMDHENMFWYRQDPGLGLRLIYFSYDVKMKEKGDIPEGYSVSREKKERFSLILESASTNQTSMYLCASTSPEGRSGANVLTFGAGSRLTVL.

The chain couples TRBV12-3 or TRBV12-4 to TRBJ1-2; D ambiguous. V was pared by 3 bases and J by 7 bases, with 6 bases between. CDR3 size: 11 residues. The CDR3 protein is CASSFRGGYTF. For the CDR3, the DNA is TGTGCCAGCAGTTTCCGGGGTGGCTACACCTTC.

This clone has a single count. The gene calls are TRBV19 and TRBJ1-3; D not resolved. The CDR3 contains 14 residues. The germline V gene encodes CDR1 LNHDA and CDR2 SQIVND (reference sequence). Deletions cut 6 bases from V and 0 bases from J, with 9 bases between. This CDR3 reads CASRGPVSGNTIYF. The CDR3 region has the DNA TGTGCCAGTAGGGGCCCCGTCTCTGGAAACACCATATATTTT.

The rearrangement joins TRBV30 to TRBJ1-4; D unclear. The ends were cut back, 0 bases at V and 7 bases at J, with 6 bases in the middle. There are 12 residues in the CDR3. Per germline, CDR1 GTSNPN and CDR2 SVGIG (reference sequence). CDR3 sequence (DNA): TGTGCCTGGAGTGTACTAGGTGAAAAACTGTTTTTT. Translating gives CAWSVLGEKLFF. Full variable domain (remainder filled in from reference TRBV30 and TRBJ1-4): SQTIHQWPATLVQPVGSPLSLECTVEGTSNPNLYWYRQAAGRGLQLLFYSVGIGQISSEVPQNLSASRPQDRQFILSSKKLLLSDSGFYLCAWSVLGEKLFFGSGTQLSVL.

J is TRBJ2-3 and V is TRBV6-5; no definite D call. Trimming pared 8 bases from V and 2 bases from J, leaving 14 bases between. The length of the CDR3 is 14 residues. CDR1 is MNHEY and CDR2 is SVGAGI in the germline V gene. In DNA form, the CDR3 reads TGTGCCAGCCATAGGGCTTCTCCCACAGATACGCAGTATTTT. Residues: CASHRASPTDTQYF.

This clone occurred once. J is TRBJ1-1 and V is TRBV6-5; D perhaps matches TRBD1 (5 bases). V lost 8 bases and J 1 base, leaving 11 bases between the germline ends. This CDR3 has 13 amino acids. Germline CDR1 MNHEY, CDR2 SVGAGI. The CDR3, as DNA: TGTGCCAGCTACCTTGGGGGGAACACTGAAGCTTTCTTT. This codes for CASYLGGNTEAFF.

This chain uses TRBV7-8 with TRBJ1-4; D is undetermined. CDR3 size: 15 residues. V was shortened by 6 bases and J by 5 bases, with 16 bases between the two germline ends. The germline CDR1 and CDR2 sequences are SGHVS and FQNEAQ. The CDR3 nucleotides read TGTGCCAGCAGGCCTTTATCGACGGGCAATGAAAAACTGTTTTTT. Translated, it gives CASRPLSTGNEKLFF.

Only one count was recorded for this clone. In DNA, the CDR3 is TGTGCCAGCAATCAGAGGTTCCTTTCCTACAATGAGCAGTTCTTC. Protein product: CASNQRFLSYNEQFF. V and J are TRBV2 and TRBJ2-1, with D hard to call. V was shortened by 7 bases and J by 1 base, with 14 bases between the two germline ends. Germline V gene lookup returns CDR1 SNHLY and CDR2 FYNNEI. This CDR3 is built from 15 residues.

J is TRBJ2-5 and V is TRBV14; 10 bases line up with TRBD2. V lost 3 bases and J lost 4; bases outside the gene matches: 5. Per germline, CDR1 SGHDN and CDR2 FVKESK. This CDR3 has 15 amino acids. This CDR3 reads CASSQRAGGRETQYF. The CDR3 DNA reads as TGTGCCAGCAGCCAGCGAGCGGGGGGGCGAGAGACCCAGTACTTC.

This clone was detected only once. The CDR3 loop reads CASRDIQFNYGYTF. The CDR3 DNA follows: TGTGCCAGCCGGGACATTCAATTTAACTATGGCTACACCTTC. The chain couples TRBV27 to TRBJ1-2, with D tentatively TRBD1 (6 bases). Deletions cut 8 bases from V and 1 base from J, with 14 bases between. The length of the CDR3 is 14 residues. Germline V gives CDR1 MNHEY, CDR2 SMNVEV (reference sequence).

CDR3 sequence (DNA): TGTGCCAGCAGCTTAGGGGAAGACCGTAGCACAGATACGCAGTATTTT. Translating it yields CASSLGEDRSTDTQYF. The J gene is TRBJ2-3, the V gene TRBV7-3; no reliable D call. This CDR3 comprises 16 residues. From germline, CDR1 is SGHTA and CDR2 FQGTGA. Trimming shortened V by 2 bases and J by 0 bases, and 12 bases separated the two germline ends.